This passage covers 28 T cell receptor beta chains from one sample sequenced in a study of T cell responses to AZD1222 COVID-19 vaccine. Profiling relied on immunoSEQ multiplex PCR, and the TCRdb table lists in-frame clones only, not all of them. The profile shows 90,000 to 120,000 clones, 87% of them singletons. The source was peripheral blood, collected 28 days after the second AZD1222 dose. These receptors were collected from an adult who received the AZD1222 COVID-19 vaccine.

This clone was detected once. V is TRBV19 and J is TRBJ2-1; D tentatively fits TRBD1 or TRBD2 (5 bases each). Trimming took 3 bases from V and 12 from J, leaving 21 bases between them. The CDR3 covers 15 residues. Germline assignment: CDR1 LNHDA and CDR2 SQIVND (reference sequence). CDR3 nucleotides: TGTGCCAGTAGTATTGAGCCTCCGGGACCGTCTGGGCAGTTCTTC. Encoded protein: CASSIEPPGPSGQFF.

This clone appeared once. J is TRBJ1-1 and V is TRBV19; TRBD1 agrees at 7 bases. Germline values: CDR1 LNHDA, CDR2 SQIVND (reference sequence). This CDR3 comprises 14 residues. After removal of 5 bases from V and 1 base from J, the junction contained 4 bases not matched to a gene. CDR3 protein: CASSVRQGNTEAFF. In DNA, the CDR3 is TGTGCCAGTAGTGTTCGACAGGGGAACACTGAAGCTTTCTTT.

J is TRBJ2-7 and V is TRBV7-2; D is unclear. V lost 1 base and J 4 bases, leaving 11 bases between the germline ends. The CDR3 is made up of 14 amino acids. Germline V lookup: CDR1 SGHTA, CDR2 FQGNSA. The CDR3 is CASSLDGGEYEQYF. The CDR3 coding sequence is TGTGCCAGCAGCTTAGACGGCGGAGAATACGAGCAGTACTTC.

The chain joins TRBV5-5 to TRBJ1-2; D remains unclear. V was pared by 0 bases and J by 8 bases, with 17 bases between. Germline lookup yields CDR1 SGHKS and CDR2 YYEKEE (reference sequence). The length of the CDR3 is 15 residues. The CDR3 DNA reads TGTGCCAGCAGCTTGGATGGGAATGGATATGGGGGCTACACCTTC. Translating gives CASSLDGNGYGGYTF.

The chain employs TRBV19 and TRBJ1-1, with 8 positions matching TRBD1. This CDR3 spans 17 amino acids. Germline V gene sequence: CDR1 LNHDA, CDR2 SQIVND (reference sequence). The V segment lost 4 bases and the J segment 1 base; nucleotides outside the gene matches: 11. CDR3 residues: CASSTDRGSRGNTEAFF. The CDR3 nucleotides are TGTGCCAGTAGTACTGACAGGGGATCTCGGGGGAACACTGAAGCTTTCTTT.

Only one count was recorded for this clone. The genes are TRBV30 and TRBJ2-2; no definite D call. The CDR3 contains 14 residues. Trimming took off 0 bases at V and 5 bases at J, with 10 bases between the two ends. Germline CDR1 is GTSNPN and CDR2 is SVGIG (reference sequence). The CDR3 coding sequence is TGTGCCTGGAGTGTTTCTCTCGGGACCGGGGAGCTGTTTTTT. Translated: CAWSVSLGTGELFF.

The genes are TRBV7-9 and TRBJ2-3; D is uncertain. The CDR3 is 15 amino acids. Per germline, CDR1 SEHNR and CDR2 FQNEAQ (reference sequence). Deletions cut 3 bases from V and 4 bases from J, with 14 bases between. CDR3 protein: CASSLDLERSDTQYF. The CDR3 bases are TGTGCCAGCAGCTTGGACCTGGAGAGGTCAGATACGCAGTATTTT.

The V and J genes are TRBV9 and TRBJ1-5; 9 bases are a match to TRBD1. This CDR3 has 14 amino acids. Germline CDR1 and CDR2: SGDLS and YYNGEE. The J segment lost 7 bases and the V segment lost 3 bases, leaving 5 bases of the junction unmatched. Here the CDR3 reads CASSEDRGGQPQHF. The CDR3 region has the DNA TGTGCCAGCAGCGAGGACAGGGGAGGACAGCCCCAGCATTTT. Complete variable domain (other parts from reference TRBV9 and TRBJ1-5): DSGVTQTPKHLITATGQRVTLRCSPRSGDLSVYWYQQSLDQGLQFLIQYYNGEERAKGNILERFSAQQFPDLHSELNLSSLELGDSALYFCASSEDRGGQPQHFGDGTRLSIL.

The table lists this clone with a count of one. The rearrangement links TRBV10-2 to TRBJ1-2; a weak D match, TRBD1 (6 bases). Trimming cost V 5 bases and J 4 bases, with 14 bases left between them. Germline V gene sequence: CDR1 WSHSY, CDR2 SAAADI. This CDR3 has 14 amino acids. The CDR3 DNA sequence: TGCGCCAGCAGTTTACAGGGCATGGGCTATGGCTACACCTTC. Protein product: CASSLQGMGYGYTF.

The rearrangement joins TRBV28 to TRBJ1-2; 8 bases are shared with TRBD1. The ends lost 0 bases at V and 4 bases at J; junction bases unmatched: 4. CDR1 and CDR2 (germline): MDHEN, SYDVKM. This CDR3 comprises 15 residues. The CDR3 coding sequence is TGTGCCAGCAGTTTATGGAGGACAGGGATCTATGGCTACACCTTC. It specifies CASSLWRTGIYGYTF.

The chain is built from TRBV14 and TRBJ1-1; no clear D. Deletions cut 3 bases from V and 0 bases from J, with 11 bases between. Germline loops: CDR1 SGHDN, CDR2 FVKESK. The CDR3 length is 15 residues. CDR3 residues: CASSHRKQLNTEAFF. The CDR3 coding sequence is TGTGCCAGCAGCCACAGGAAACAACTGAACACTGAAGCTTTCTTT.

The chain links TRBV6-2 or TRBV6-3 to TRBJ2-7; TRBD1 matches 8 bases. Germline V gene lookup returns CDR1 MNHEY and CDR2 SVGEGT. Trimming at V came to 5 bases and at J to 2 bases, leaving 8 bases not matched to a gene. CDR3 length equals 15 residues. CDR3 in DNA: TGTGCCAGCAGTACCGCAGGGGGCGCCCCCTACGAGCAGTACTTC. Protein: CASSTAGGAPYEQYF.

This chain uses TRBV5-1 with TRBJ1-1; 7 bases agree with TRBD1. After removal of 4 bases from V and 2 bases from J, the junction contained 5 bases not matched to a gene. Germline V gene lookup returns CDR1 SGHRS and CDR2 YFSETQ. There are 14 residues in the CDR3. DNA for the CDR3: TGCGCCAGCAGCCCGGGACAGTCTAACACTGAAGCTTTCTTT. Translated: CASSPGQSNTEAFF.

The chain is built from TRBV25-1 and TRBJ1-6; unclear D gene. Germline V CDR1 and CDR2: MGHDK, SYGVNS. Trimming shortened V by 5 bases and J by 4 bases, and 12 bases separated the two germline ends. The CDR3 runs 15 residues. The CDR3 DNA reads TGTGCCAGCAGTCCCCATCGAGGGTATAATTCACCCCTCCACTTT. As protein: CASSPHRGYNSPLHF.

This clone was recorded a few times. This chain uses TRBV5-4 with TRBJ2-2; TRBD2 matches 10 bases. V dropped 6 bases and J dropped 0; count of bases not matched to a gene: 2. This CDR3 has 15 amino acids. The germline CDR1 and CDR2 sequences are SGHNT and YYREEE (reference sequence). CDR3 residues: CASTSGGANTGELFF. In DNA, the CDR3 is TGTGCCAGCACCAGCGGGGGGGCGAACACCGGGGAGCTGTTTTTT.

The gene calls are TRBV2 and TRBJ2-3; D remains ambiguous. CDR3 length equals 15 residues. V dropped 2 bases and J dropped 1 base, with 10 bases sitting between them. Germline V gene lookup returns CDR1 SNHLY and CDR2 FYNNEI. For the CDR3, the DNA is TGTGCCAGCAGTGAACTCGTGCGCGGCACAGATACGCAGTATTTT. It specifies CASSELVRGTDTQYF.

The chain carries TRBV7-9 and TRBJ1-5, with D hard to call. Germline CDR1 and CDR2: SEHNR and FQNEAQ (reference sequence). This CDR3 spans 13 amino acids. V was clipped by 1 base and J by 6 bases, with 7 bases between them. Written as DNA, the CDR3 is TGTGCCAGCAGCTTAGGAGAGGGTCAGCCCCAGCATTTT. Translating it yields CASSLGEGQPQHF.

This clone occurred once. The CDR3 DNA is TGTGCCAGCAGTGAATTACTGGGACAGGGAAAGGGTGGCTACACCTTC. It yields the protein CASSELLGQGKGGYTF. The rearrangement joins TRBV25-1 to TRBJ1-2; 9 bases are shared with TRBD1. V lost 1 base to trimming and J lost 7 bases; unmatched junction nucleotides: 10. CDR3 length equals 16 residues. CDR1 MGHDK and CDR2 SYGVNS come from the germline V gene.

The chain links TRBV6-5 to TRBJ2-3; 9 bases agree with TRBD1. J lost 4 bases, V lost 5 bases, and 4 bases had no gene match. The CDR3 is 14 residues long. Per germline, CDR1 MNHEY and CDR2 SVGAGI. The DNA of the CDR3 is TGTGCCAGCAGTAGGACAGGGGTGGCAGATACGCAGTATTTT. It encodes CASSRTGVADTQYF.

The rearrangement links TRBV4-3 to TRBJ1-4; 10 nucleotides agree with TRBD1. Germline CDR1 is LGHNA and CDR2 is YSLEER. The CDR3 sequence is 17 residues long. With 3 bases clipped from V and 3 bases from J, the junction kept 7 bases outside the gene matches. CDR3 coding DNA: TGCGCCAGCAGCCAGACGGACAGGGGGGACTCTAATGAAAAACTGTTTTTT. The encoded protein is CASSQTDRGDSNEKLFF.

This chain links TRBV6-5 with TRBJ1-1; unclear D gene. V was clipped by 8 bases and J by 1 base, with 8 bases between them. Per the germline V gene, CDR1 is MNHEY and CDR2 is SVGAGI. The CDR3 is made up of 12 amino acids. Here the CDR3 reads CASVAGNTEAFF. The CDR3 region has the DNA TGTGCCAGCGTTGCCGGGAACACTGAAGCTTTCTTT.

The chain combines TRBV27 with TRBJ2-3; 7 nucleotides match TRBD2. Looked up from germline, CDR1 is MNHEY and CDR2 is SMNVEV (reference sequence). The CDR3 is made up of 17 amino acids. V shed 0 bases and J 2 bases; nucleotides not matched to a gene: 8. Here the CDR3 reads CASSLSGGLAVTDTQYF. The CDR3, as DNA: TGTGCCAGCAGTTTATCGGGAGGCCTAGCGGTCACAGATACGCAGTATTTT.

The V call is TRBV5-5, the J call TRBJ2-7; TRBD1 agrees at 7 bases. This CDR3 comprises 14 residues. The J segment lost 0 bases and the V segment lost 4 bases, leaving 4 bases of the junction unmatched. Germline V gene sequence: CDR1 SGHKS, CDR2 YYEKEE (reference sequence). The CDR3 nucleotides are TGTGCCAGCAGCCCGTGGGACAGCTCCTACGAGCAGTACTTC. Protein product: CASSPWDSSYEQYF. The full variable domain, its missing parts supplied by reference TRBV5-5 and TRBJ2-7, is DAGVTQSPTHLIKTRGQQVTLRCSPISGHKSVSWYQQVLGQGPQFIFQYYEKEERGRGNFPDRFSARQFPNYSSELNVNALLLGDSALYLCASSPWDSSYEQYFGPGTRLTVT.

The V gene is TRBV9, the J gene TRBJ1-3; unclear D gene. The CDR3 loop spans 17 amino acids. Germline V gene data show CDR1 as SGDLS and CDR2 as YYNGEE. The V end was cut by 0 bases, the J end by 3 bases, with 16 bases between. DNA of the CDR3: TGTGCCAGCAGCGTAGTGGCCGGGTTCGGAGTTGGAAACACCATATATTTT. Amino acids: CASSVVAGFGVGNTIYF.

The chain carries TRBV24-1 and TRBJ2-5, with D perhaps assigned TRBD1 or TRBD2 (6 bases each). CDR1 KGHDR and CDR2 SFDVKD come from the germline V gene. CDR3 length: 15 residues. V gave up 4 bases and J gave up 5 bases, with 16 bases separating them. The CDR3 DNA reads TGTGCCACCAGTGAAATAAGGGGGGATTCGGAGACCCAGTACTTC. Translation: CATSEIRGDSETQYF.

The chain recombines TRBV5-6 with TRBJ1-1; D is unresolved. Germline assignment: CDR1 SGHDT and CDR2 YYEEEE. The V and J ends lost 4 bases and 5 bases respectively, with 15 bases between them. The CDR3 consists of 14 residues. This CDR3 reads CASSLRGRETEAFF. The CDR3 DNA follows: TGTGCCAGCAGCCTACGTGGGAGGGAGACTGAAGCTTTCTTT.

As DNA, the CDR3 is TGTGCCAGCATCGGACTAGCGGGGGGGAGCTCCTACAATGAGCAGTTCTTC. It translates to CASIGLAGGSSYNEQFF. V is TRBV19 and J is TRBJ2-1; 15 bases are a match to TRBD2. The V segment lost 9 bases and the J segment 0 bases; nucleotides outside the gene matches: 6. CDR1 and CDR2 from the germline V gene are LNHDA and SQIVND (reference sequence). The CDR3 spans 17 residues.

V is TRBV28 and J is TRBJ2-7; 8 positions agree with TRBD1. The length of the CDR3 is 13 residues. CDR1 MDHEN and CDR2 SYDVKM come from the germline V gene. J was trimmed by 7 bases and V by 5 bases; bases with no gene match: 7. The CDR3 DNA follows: TGTGCCAGCAGTGACATACAGGGGGAGGAGCAGTACTTC. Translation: CASSDIQGEEQYF.